Listed here are 28 T cell receptor beta chains from one sample, sequenced in a study of blood T cell repertoires in COVID-19. Assay: immunoSEQ multiplex PCR; the TCRdb copy retains only in-frame clones and omits some. The repertoire holds about 150,000 clones, with 80% as singletons. Sequenced: peripheral blood. The receptors here all came from a man aged 55 to 70 with acute or convalescent COVID-19.

This chain uses TRBV4-2 with TRBJ1-4; TRBD1 matches at 7 bases. The CDR3 covers 14 residues. Losses at the gene ends were 4 bases for V and 8 bases for J; bases not matched to a gene: 7. Germline V CDR1 and CDR2: LGHNA, YNFKEQ. The CDR3 DNA reads TGTGCCAGCAGCCTACAGACAGGGCAAGAAAAACTGTTTTTT. This encodes CASSLQTGQEKLFF.

This clone has a single count. The chain couples TRBV5-4 to TRBJ1-1, with D maybe TRBD1 (5 bases). Germline values: CDR1 SGHNT, CDR2 YYREEE (reference sequence). Between the trimmed V and J ends, which lost 1 base and 0 bases, there was a span of 7 bases. The CDR3 runs 14 residues. CDR3 in amino acids: CASSLPGMNTEAFF. The CDR3 nucleotides read TGTGCCAGCAGCTTGCCAGGGATGAACACTGAAGCTTTCTTT.

V usage is TRBV5-5 and J usage is TRBJ2-7; 10 bases are shared with TRBD2. J lost 3 bases, V lost 4 bases, and 10 bases had no gene match. The CDR3 is made up of 16 amino acids. CDR1 and CDR2 (germline): SGHKS, YYEKEE (reference sequence). CDR3 DNA sequence: TGTGCCAGCAGCCTAGGTGGACTAGCGGCAAACTACGAGCAGTACTTC. It specifies CASSLGGLAANYEQYF.

The chain couples TRBV7-2 to TRBJ2-1; the D gene is possibly TRBD2 (7 bases). Trimming stripped 2 bases from V and 0 bases from J, with 17 bases between. CDR1 is SGHTA and CDR2 is FQGNSA in the germline V gene. This CDR3 contains 18 residues. This CDR3 is CASSLLTAGGLSYNEQFF. CDR3 in DNA: TGTGCCAGCAGCTTACTTACCGCCGGGGGGCTCTCCTACAATGAGCAGTTCTTC. Full variable domain (missing parts from reference TRBV7-2 and TRBJ2-1): GAGVSQSPSNKVTEKGKDVELRCDPISGHTALYWYRQSLGQGLEFLIYFQGNSAPDKSGLPSDRFSAERTGGSVSTLTIQRTQQEDSAVYLCASSLLTAGGLSYNEQFFGPGTRLTVL.

This clone has a handful of counts. The V gene is TRBV5-1, the J gene TRBJ2-7, with 7 positions matching TRBD1. V dropped 4 bases and J dropped 6; count of bases not matched to a gene: 10. Germline CDR1 is SGHRS and CDR2 is YFSETQ. The CDR3 extends over 14 amino acids. The CDR3 reads CASSLGTVNVEQYF. The DNA of the CDR3 is TGCGCCAGCAGCCTTGGGACAGTGAACGTCGAGCAGTACTTC.

In its sample, this clone was seen once. The rearrangement uses TRBV12-3 or TRBV12-4 and TRBJ1-2, with a tentative D call TRBD1 (5 bases). CDR3 length equals 13 residues. V was cut by 3 bases and J by 4 bases, with 9 bases left in between. Written as DNA, the CDR3 is TGTGCCAGCAGTTTGTTTGACAGCTATGGCTACACCTTC. It codes for CASSLFDSYGYTF.

V is TRBV12-3 or TRBV12-4 and J is TRBJ2-3, with 7 bases aligning to TRBD2. This CDR3 spans 12 amino acids. Unmatched junction bases numbered 5, after V lost 4 bases and J lost 10 bases. The CDR3 coding sequence is TGTGCCAGCAGTTCGGGGGGTGAGGCGCAGTATTTT. Amino acids: CASSSGGEAQYF.

In its sample, this clone was seen once. The chain combines TRBV7-9 with TRBJ2-5; a weak D match, TRBD2 (6 bases). The CDR3 length is 15 residues. V was trimmed by 4 bases and J by 1 base, leaving 13 bases between them. Germline lookup yields CDR1 SEHNR and CDR2 FQNEAQ (reference sequence). CDR3 sequence: CASSWDSTGQETQYF. In DNA form, the CDR3 reads TGTGCCAGCAGCTGGGACTCGACGGGCCAAGAGACCCAGTACTTC. Filled out from reference TRBV7-9 and TRBJ2-5, the complete variable domain reads DTGVSQNPRHKITKRGQNVTFRCDPISEHNRLYWYRQTLGQGPEFLTYFQNEAQLEKSRLLSDRFSAERPKGSFSTLEIQRTEQGDSAMYLCASSWDSTGQETQYFGPGTRLLVL.

V usage is TRBV5-4 and J usage is TRBJ2-6; D gene unclear. Germline CDR1 is SGHNT and CDR2 is YYREEE (reference sequence). The CDR3 extends over 18 amino acids. V lost 2 bases, J lost 0 bases, and 15 bases lay in between. In DNA, the CDR3 is TGTGCCAGCAGCTTTTACGGCCAGGCATCCTCTGGGGCCAACGTCCTGACTTTC. Residues: CASSFYGQASSGANVLTF.

The V and J genes are TRBV5-1 and TRBJ1-1, with D possibly TRBD1 on 6 matching bases. V dropped 4 bases and J dropped 6 bases, with 19 bases sitting between them. CDR1 and CDR2 from the germline V gene are SGHRS and YFSETQ. CDR3 length equals 15 residues. The chain's CDR3 is CASSPGQLTGAEAFF. In nucleotides, the CDR3 is TGCGCCAGCAGCCCCGGACAGCTAACAGGAGCTGAAGCTTTCTTT.

This clone has a single count. The chain carries TRBV18 and TRBJ1-3; 7 positions agree with TRBD1. Germline-derived CDR1 and CDR2 are KGHSH and LQKENI. Trimming removed 3 bases from V and 4 bases from J; junction bases left unmatched: 6. The CDR3 covers 15 residues. CDR3 in DNA: TGTGCCAGCTCACCCAACAGGGGAGACGGAAACACCATATATTTT. Translation gives CASSPNRGDGNTIYF.

The chain has TRBV6-5 and TRBJ2-2; 8 bases match TRBD2. The CDR3 contains 13 residues. Trimming at V came to 8 bases and at J to 6 bases, leaving 5 bases not matched to a gene. Germline assignment: CDR1 MNHEY and CDR2 SVGAGI. The CDR3 loop is CASGPGGPGELFF. CDR3 in DNA: TGTGCCAGCGGTCCGGGGGGGCCCGGGGAGCTGTTTTTT.

This chain links TRBV7-2 with TRBJ2-5; 8 bases are a match to TRBD2. CDR3 length equals 16 residues. Unmatched junction bases numbered 5, after V lost 0 bases and J lost 2 bases. Germline V lookup: CDR1 SGHTA, CDR2 FQGNSA. The CDR3 loop is CASSLAWASGQETQYF. The CDR3 region has the DNA TGTGCCAGCAGCTTAGCTTGGGCTAGCGGGCAAGAGACCCAGTACTTC.

V and J are TRBV21-1 and TRBJ1-5. TRBV21-1 is designated a pseudogene. CDR3 size: 15 residues. CDR3 residues: CASTPVRVGNQPQHF. CDR3 bases: TGTGCCAGCACCCCGGTTAGAGTGGGCAATCAGCCCCAGCATTTT.

The chain combines TRBV2 with TRBJ1-2; no firm D call. The CDR3 spans 11 residues. The V end lost 7 bases, the J end lost 7 bases, and 10 bases lay between the germline ends. Germline CDR1 and CDR2: SNHLY and FYNNEI. CDR3 coding DNA: TGTGCCAGCACAAGGGAGGCTGGCTACACCTTC. Translating it yields CASTREAGYTF.

J is TRBJ1-5 and V is TRBV10-1; possible D gene TRBD1, 5 bases. V lost 6 bases, J lost 8 bases, and 17 bases lay in between. CDR1 WNHNN and CDR2 SYGVQD come from the germline V gene (reference sequence). There are 14 residues in the CDR3. Here the CDR3 DNA reads TGCGCCAGCAGGGGGGACGGGGGGAGGAAGCCCCAGCATTTT. Residues: CASRGDGGRKPQHF.

The genes are TRBV19 and TRBJ2-5; tentative D call: TRBD1 (6 bases). This CDR3 comprises 15 residues. CDR1 is LNHDA, CDR2 SQIVND, per germline (reference sequence). Trimming took 6 bases from V and 5 from J, leaving 19 bases between them. CDR3 region: CASRPTGLPAETQYF. Here the CDR3 DNA reads TGTGCCAGTAGGCCTACAGGGCTCCCCGCGGAGACCCAGTACTTC. Complete variable domain (other parts from reference TRBV19 and TRBJ2-5): DGGITQSPKYLFRKEGQNVTLSCEQNLNHDAMYWYRQDPGQGLRLIYYSQIVNDFQKGDIAEGYSVSREKKESFPLTVTSAQKNPTAFYLCASRPTGLPAETQYFGPGTRLLVL.

This clone was seen only once. J is TRBJ2-2 and V is TRBV11-3, with 11 bases aligning to TRBD1. The junction had 5 bases not matched to a gene; V was cut back by 5 bases and J by 3 bases. Germline lookup yields CDR1 SGHNT and CDR2 YENEEA. There are 16 residues in the CDR3. The chain's CDR3 is CASSRDRGVDTGELFF. The CDR3 nucleotides read TGTGCCAGCAGCCGGGACAGGGGGGTGGACACCGGGGAGCTGTTTTTT.

The chain recombines TRBV6-2 or TRBV6-3 with TRBJ2-3, with D possibly matching TRBD2 (7 bases). V was clipped by 0 bases and J by 4 bases, with 11 bases between them. The V gene's germline CDR1 is MNHEY and CDR2 SVGEGT. The CDR3 runs to 15 residues. The CDR3 sequence is CASSYSRGGADTQYF. CDR3 in DNA: TGTGCCAGCAGTTACTCAAGGGGGGGTGCAGATACGCAGTATTTT.

The chain links TRBV7-9 to TRBJ1-1, with D possibly TRBD1 on 5 matching bases. Per the germline V gene, CDR1 is SEHNR and CDR2 is FQNEAQ (reference sequence). V shed 2 bases and J shed 3 bases, with 10 bases lying between them. The CDR3 covers 14 residues. CDR3: CASSLLGGDTEAFF. Here the CDR3 DNA reads TGTGCCAGCAGCTTATTAGGAGGGGACACTGAAGCTTTCTTT. Filled out from reference TRBV7-9 and TRBJ1-1, the complete variable domain reads DTGVSQNPRHKITKRGQNVTFRCDPISEHNRLYWYRQTLGQGPEFLTYFQNEAQLEKSRLLSDRFSAERPKGSFSTLEIQRTEQGDSAMYLCASSLLGGDTEAFFGQGTRLTVV.

The genes are TRBV6-6 and TRBJ1-5; perhaps TRBD1 as D (6 bases). This CDR3 region has 14 residues. Per germline, CDR1 MNHNY and CDR2 SVGAGI (reference sequence). Deletions cut 6 bases from V and 3 bases from J, with 12 bases between. Written as DNA, the CDR3 is TGTGCCAGCAGCTTACAGGGTAACAATCAGCCCCAGCATTTT. Its translation: CASSLQGNNQPQHF.

This chain joins TRBV6-4 and TRBJ2-3, with D possibly being TRBD2 (6 bases). The CDR3 totals 14 residues. From germline, CDR1 is MRHNA and CDR2 SNTAGT. The V gene lost 5 bases and the J gene lost 4 bases, with 13 bases spanning the gap. The CDR3 sequence is CASSRLGAADTQYF. The CDR3 bases are TGTGCCAGCAGTCGACTAGGGGCGGCAGATACGCAGTATTTT.

In DNA, the CDR3 is TGTGCCAGCAGTCCTGAGCCCTCTGGAAACACCATATATTTT. It yields the protein CASSPEPSGNTIYF. The gene calls are TRBV5-4 and TRBJ1-3; D call uncertain. The CDR3 runs 14 residues. Trimming stripped 5 bases from V and 0 bases from J, with 9 bases between. CDR1 and CDR2 (germline): SGHNT, YYREEE (reference sequence).

In this sample, this clone turned up a few times. The chain joins TRBV7-2 to TRBJ1-5; tentatively, D is TRBD1 (6 bases). This CDR3 spans 16 amino acids. The ends were cut back, 1 base at V and 2 bases at J, with 12 bases in the middle. Germline CDR1 and CDR2: SGHTA and FQGNSA. The CDR3 protein is CASSLGSKGGNQPQHF. The CDR3 region has the DNA TGTGCCAGCAGCTTAGGAAGTAAGGGGGGCAATCAGCCCCAGCATTTT.

This clone has only a few counts. This chain joins TRBV7-2 and TRBJ1-4, with D unclear. V dropped 3 bases and J dropped 6 bases, with 11 bases sitting between them. This CDR3 comprises 14 residues. Germline V lookup: CDR1 SGHTA, CDR2 FQGNSA. The CDR3 is CASSFSGSDEKLFF. The CDR3 nucleotides are TGTGCCAGCAGCTTTAGTGGTAGTGATGAAAAACTGTTTTTT.

The V call is TRBV19, the J call TRBJ1-1, with TRBD1 identical over 8 bases. The CDR3 contains 18 residues. Unmatched junction bases numbered 9, after V lost 0 bases and J lost 0 bases. CDR1 is LNHDA, CDR2 SQIVND, per germline (reference sequence). Written as DNA, the CDR3 is TGTGCCAGTAGTATAGAACCCGGACAGGGACCGGTGAACACTGAAGCTTTCTTT. As protein: CASSIEPGQGPVNTEAFF.

J is TRBJ1-4 and V is TRBV5-6; tentatively, D is TRBD1 (5 bases). Trimming shortened V by 0 bases and J by 1 base, and 13 bases separated the two germline ends. In germline, CDR1 is SGHDT, CDR2 YYEEEE. The CDR3 is made up of 17 amino acids. CDR3: CASSLVRDHKTNEKLFF. CDR3 DNA sequence: TGTGCCAGCAGCTTGGTCAGGGATCATAAAACTAATGAAAAACTGTTTTTT.

This chain joins TRBV12-3 or TRBV12-4 and TRBJ1-1, with 9 bases matching TRBD1. Trimming cost V 6 bases and J 4 bases; bases outside gene matches: 3. This CDR3 has 13 residues. This chain's CDR3 is CASSVTGGTEAFF. CDR3 coding DNA: TGTGCCAGCAGCGTGACAGGGGGCACTGAAGCTTTCTTT.